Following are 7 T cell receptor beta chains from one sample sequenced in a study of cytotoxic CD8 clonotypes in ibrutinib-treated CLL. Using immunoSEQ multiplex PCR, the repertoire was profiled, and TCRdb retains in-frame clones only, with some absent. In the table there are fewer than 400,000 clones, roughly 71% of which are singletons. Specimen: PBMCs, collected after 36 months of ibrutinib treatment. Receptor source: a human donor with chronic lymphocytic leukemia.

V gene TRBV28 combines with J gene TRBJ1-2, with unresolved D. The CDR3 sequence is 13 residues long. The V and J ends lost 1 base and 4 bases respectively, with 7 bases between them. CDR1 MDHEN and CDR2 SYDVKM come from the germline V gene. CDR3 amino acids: CASSLFVGYGYTF. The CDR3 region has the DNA TGTGCCAGCAGTTTATTCGTTGGCTATGGCTACACCTTC.

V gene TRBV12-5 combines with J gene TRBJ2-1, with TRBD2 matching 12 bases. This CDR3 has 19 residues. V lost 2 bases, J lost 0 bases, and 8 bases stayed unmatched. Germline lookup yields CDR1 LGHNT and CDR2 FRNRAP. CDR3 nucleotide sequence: TGTGCTAGTGGTTTGACCCCTAGCGGGAGGGCGGGCTCCTACAATGAGCAGTTCTTC. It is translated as CASGLTPSGRAGSYNEQFF. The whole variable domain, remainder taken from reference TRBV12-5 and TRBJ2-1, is DARVTQTPRHKVTEMGQEVTMRCQPILGHNTVFWYRQTMMQGLELLAYFRNRAPLDDSGMPKDRFSAEMPDATLATLKIQPSEPRDSAVYFCASGLTPSGRAGSYNEQFFGPGTRLTVL.

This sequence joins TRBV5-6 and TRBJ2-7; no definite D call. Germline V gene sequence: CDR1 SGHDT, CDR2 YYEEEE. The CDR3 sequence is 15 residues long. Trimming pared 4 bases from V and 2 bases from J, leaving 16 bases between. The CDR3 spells CASSLPLSETYEQYF. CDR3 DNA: TGTGCCAGCAGCCTGCCACTCTCGGAAACCTACGAGCAGTACTTC.

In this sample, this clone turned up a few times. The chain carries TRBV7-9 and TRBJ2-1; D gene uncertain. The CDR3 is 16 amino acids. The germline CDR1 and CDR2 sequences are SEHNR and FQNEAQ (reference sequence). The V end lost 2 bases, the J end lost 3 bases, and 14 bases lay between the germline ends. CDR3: CASSLKYGKLYNEQFF. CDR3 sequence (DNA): TGTGCCAGCAGCTTAAAGTACGGTAAGCTCTACAATGAGCAGTTCTTC.

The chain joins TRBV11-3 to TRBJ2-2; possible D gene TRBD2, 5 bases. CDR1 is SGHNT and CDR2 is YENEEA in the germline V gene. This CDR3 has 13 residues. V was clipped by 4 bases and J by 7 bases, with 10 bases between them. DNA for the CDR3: TGTGCCAGCAGCTCCCGGGGAAGCGGGGAGCTGTTTTTT. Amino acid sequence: CASSSRGSGELFF.

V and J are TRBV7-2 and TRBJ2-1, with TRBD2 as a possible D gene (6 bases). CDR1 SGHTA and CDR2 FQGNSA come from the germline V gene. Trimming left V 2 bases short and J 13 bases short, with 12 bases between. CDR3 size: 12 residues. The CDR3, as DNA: TGTGCCAGCAGCTTACGGGTAGGGACTCAGTTCTTC. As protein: CASSLRVGTQFF.

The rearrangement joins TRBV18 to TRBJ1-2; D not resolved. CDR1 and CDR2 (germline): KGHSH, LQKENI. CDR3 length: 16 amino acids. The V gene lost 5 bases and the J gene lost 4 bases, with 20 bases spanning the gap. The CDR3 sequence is CASSTIRAEVIYGYTF. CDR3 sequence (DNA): TGTGCCAGCTCAACCATTCGGGCAGAAGTAATCTATGGCTACACCTTC.